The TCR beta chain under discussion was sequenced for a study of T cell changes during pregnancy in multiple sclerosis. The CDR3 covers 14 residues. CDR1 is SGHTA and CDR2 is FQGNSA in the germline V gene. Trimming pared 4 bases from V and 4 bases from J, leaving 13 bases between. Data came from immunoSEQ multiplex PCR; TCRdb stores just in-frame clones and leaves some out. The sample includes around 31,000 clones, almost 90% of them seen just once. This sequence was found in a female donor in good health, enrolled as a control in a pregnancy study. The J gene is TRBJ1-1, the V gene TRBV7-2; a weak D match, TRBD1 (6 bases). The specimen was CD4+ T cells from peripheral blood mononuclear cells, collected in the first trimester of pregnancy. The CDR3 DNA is TGTGCCAGCAGCTCACAGGGCCTGAGCACTGAAGCTTTCTTT. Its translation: CASSSQGLSTEAFF.